The 8 T cell receptor beta chains presented below share a single source sample, sequenced in a study of identical twins. A single record per CDR3 protein comes from TCRdb applying MiXCR to the 5' RACE reads. The sample shows 1.5 million to 2 million distinct CDR3 sequences, around 33% of them seen only once. Source material: cord blood. The source is a newborn girl in good health.

The table lists this clonotype with a few counts. This rearrangement joins TRBV7-9 to TRBJ2-7; 10 bases fit TRBD2. Per germline, CDR1 SEHNR and CDR2 FQNEAQ (reference sequence). The CDR3 has 15 amino acids. The trim removed 5 bases at V and 6 bases at J, leaving 10 bases unmatched. The CDR3, as DNA: TGTGCCAGCAGCCATAGGTTCAGCGGGAGGGGCGAGCAGTACTTC. Translating gives CASSHRFSGRGEQYF.

This rearrangement joins TRBV25-1 to TRBJ2-5; the D is unclear. This CDR3 has 12 residues. Germline V gene data show CDR1 as MGHDK and CDR2 as SYGVNS. The germline V and J ends were trimmed by 0 bases and 3 bases, with 2 bases remaining between them. The CDR3 bases are TGTGCCAGCAGTGAATATAAAGAGACCCAGTACTTC. Translation gives CASSEYKETQYF.

Only a few counts were recorded for this clonotype. The J gene is TRBJ2-7, the V gene TRBV20-1; 12 bases match TRBD2. The DNA end lines up better with TRBJ2-5; the J call may be wrong. This CDR3 is 13 amino acids long. The V gene's germline CDR1 is DFQATT and CDR2 SNEGSKA (reference sequence). The CDR3 loop reads CSASSGGEETQYF. CDR3 nucleotide sequence: TGCAGTGCTTCTAGCGGGGGGGAAGAGACCCAGTACTTC.

This clonotype has just a few counts. The chain combines TRBV12-3 or TRBV12-4 with TRBJ1-2, with TRBD1 identical over 8 bases. The CDR3 covers 12 residues. J gave up 8 bases and V 7 bases, and 6 bases lay outside the gene matches. CDR3: CASISDRGGYTF. In nucleotides, the CDR3 is TGTGCCAGCATAAGTGACAGGGGAGGCTACACCTTC.

V gene TRBV2 combines with J gene TRBJ2-1, with TRBD1 matching 7 bases. Germline values: CDR1 SNHLY, CDR2 FYNNEI. V shed 6 bases and J 0 bases; nucleotides not matched to a gene: 8. The CDR3 runs to 16 residues. The CDR3 nucleotides are TGTGCCAGCAGCCACAGGGGCCCTAGCTCCTACAATGAGCAGTTCTTC. It translates to CASSHRGPSSYNEQFF. Together with reference TRBV2 and TRBJ2-1, the CDR3 gives the full variable domain: EPEVTQTPSHQVTQMGQEVILRCVPISNHLYFYWYRQILGQKVEFLVSFYNNEISEKSEIFDDQFSVERPDGSNFTLKIRSTKLEDSAMYFCASSHRGPSSYNEQFFGPGTRLTVL.

As regards this clonotype: This may arise from a read error, as a much more abundant clone is one base away. The V call is TRBV11-2, the J call TRBJ2-1, with D perhaps TRBD2 (5 bases). The CDR3 spans 14 residues. Germline CDR1 SGHAT, CDR2 FQNNGV. With 5 bases removed from V and 3 bases from J, the gap between germline ends came to 11 bases. The CDR3 sequence: CASSPSLNYNEQFF. In nucleotides, the CDR3 is TGTGCCAGCAGCCCTAGCTTGAACTACAATGAGCAGTTCTTC.

About this clonotype: Possible read error: a much larger clone is one base away. The V call is TRBV27, the J call TRBJ2-3, with no clear D. The V and J ends lost 6 bases and 2 bases respectively, with 9 bases between them. The CDR3 runs to 13 residues. Germline V CDR1 and CDR2: MNHEY, SMNVEV (reference sequence). The CDR3 DNA sequence: TGTGCCAGCAGCCCCTCTTTCACAGATACGCAGTATTTT. Amino acid sequence: CASSPSFTDTQYF.

This clonotype was found a few times. The V call is TRBV12-3 or TRBV12-4, the J call TRBJ2-7; 7 positions agree with TRBD2. The ends lost 4 bases at V and 5 bases at J; junction bases unmatched: 8. The CDR3 is 14 residues long. The DNA of the CDR3 is TGTGCCAGCAGTTCGAAGCCGCTAGCGGACGAGCAGTACTTC. Residues: CASSSKPLADEQYF.